The 15 T cell receptor beta chains listed next were all sequenced from one sample in a study of response to subunit inactivated influenza vaccine. Each CDR3 protein gets one entry after TCRdb re-called the RT-PCR reads with MiXCR. The table records roughly 290,000 distinct CDR3 sequences, less than 25% of them present only once. The input for sequencing was PBMCs from blood, taken less than 22 months after vaccination. All receptors derive from a man aged 50 to 75 who received an inactivated influenza vaccine.

This clonotype was counted between two and nine times. For the CDR3, the DNA is TGCGCCAGCAGCTTGACGGGAGGGCCGGAGTTTAACCAGTACTTC. Translation gives CASSLTGGPEFNQYF. The V and J genes are TRBV5-1 and TRBJ2-5, with TRBD2 identical over 8 bases. This CDR3 has 15 amino acids. Looked up from germline, CDR1 is SGHRS and CDR2 is YFSETQ. V lost 1 base, J lost 10 bases, and 12 bases stayed unmatched.

V is TRBV11-1 and J is TRBJ2-3; TRBD2 agrees at 9 bases. V dropped 6 bases and J dropped 4; count of bases not matched to a gene: 8. The CDR3 totals 15 residues. Germline V gene sequence: CDR1 SGHAT, CDR2 FQDESV (reference sequence). CDR3 region: CASSRSGRRPDTQYF. CDR3 coding DNA: TGTGCCAGCAGTCGTAGCGGGAGACGCCCAGATACGCAGTATTTT.

The J gene is TRBJ2-2, the V gene TRBV12-3 or TRBV12-4, with D maybe TRBD2 (6 bases). V was cut by 6 bases and J by 8 bases, with 13 bases left in between. This CDR3 comprises 13 residues. The CDR3 DNA reads TGTGCCAGCAGAAGGACTAATCCGGGGGAGCTGTTTTTT. Protein sequence: CASRRTNPGELFF.

This clonotype was found many times. The CDR3 protein is CASRNIGGIEAFF. The CDR3 DNA reads TGCGCCAGCAGAAACATCGGAGGGATTGAAGCTTTCTTT. This chain connects TRBV5-1 to TRBJ1-1; D unclear. Germline V CDR1 and CDR2: SGHRS, YFSETQ. The length of the CDR3 is 13 residues. The V and J ends lost 5 bases and 7 bases respectively, with 15 bases between them.

The chain links TRBV7-2 to TRBJ1-4; D gene unclear. The CDR3 is 13 residues long. Germline-derived CDR1 and CDR2 are SGHTA and FQGNSA. The germline V and J ends were trimmed by 2 bases and 5 bases, with 6 bases remaining between them. The CDR3 reads CASSLKGNEKLFF. Here the CDR3 DNA reads TGTGCCAGCAGCTTAAAGGGAAATGAAAAACTGTTTTTT.

The chain joins TRBV25-1 to TRBJ2-2, with a tentative D call TRBD2 (5 bases). Between the trimmed V and J ends, which lost 6 bases and 3 bases, there was a span of 8 bases. CDR1 is MGHDK and CDR2 is SYGVNS in the germline V gene. This CDR3 is 13 amino acids long. The CDR3 spells CASRGVYTGELFF. DNA for the CDR3: TGTGCCAGCAGGGGAGTCTACACCGGGGAGCTGTTTTTT.

V usage is TRBV7-2 and J usage is TRBJ1-1; D remains ambiguous. This CDR3 has 12 amino acids. Trimming took off 1 base at V and 8 bases at J, with 8 bases between the two ends. Germline V gene data show CDR1 as SGHTA and CDR2 as FQGNSA. The CDR3 DNA sequence: TGTGCCAGCAGCTTAGAGAGCAGAGAAGCTTTCTTT. Amino acid sequence: CASSLESREAFF.

CDR3 residues: CASSLEVAGGFYEQYF. CDR3 sequence (DNA): TGTGCCAGCAGCTTAGAAGTAGCGGGGGGGTTTTACGAGCAGTACTTC. The V and J genes are TRBV7-2 and TRBJ2-7; 11 bases are shared with TRBD2. With 1 base clipped from V and 4 bases from J, the junction kept 6 bases outside the gene matches. The CDR3 totals 16 residues. CDR1 is SGHTA, CDR2 FQGNSA, per germline.

V usage is TRBV28 and J usage is TRBJ2-3, with D tentatively TRBD1 or TRBD2 (5 bases each). V was trimmed by 5 bases and J by 0 bases, leaving 9 bases between them. Germline V gene data show CDR1 as MDHEN and CDR2 as SYDVKM. CDR3 length: 14 residues. Here the CDR3 reads CASSEGSSTDTQYF. In DNA, the CDR3 is TGTGCCAGCAGTGAGGGGTCTAGCACAGATACGCAGTATTTT.

CDR3 DNA: TGTGCCACCAGCAGAGGTAGTTGGCGGGGATTGTACTCCTACAATGAGCAGTTCTTC. It specifies CATSRGSWRGLYSYNEQFF. The chain combines TRBV15 with TRBJ2-1, with TRBD2 as a possible D gene (6 bases). Germline V lookup: CDR1 LNHNV, CDR2 YYDKDF (reference sequence). Trimming cost V 1 base and J 0 bases, with 19 bases left between them. The CDR3 length is 19 residues. Combining the CDR3 with reference TRBV15 and TRBJ2-1 gives the whole variable domain DAMVIQNPRYQVTQFGKPVTLSCSQTLNHNVMYWYQQKSSQAPKLLFHYYDKDFNNEADTPDNFQSRRPNTSFCFLDIRSPGLGDTAMYLCATSRGSWRGLYSYNEQFFGPGTRLTVL.

This rearrangement joins TRBV6-2 or TRBV6-3 to TRBJ2-2, with 9 bases lining up with TRBD1. CDR3 size: 15 residues. In germline, CDR1 is MNHEY, CDR2 SVGEGT. With V trimmed by 7 bases and J by 2 bases, 5 bases remained unmatched. The CDR3 region is CASIRDRVNTGELFF. The CDR3 bases are TGTGCCAGCATTCGGGACAGGGTCAACACCGGGGAGCTGTTTTTT.

This clonotype was seen a few times. CDR3 DNA sequence: TGTGCCAGCAGCCGCCGGAATGAAAAACTGTTTTTT. It codes for CASSRRNEKLFF. The chain uses TRBV6-5 and TRBJ1-4, with D hard to call. The CDR3 loop spans 12 amino acids. Trimming removed 6 bases at V and 5 bases at J, with 7 bases between. CDR1 MNHEY and CDR2 SVGAGI come from the germline V gene.

For this clonotype: The germline gene is not matched at one end of the junction; a read error may be the cause. CDR3 sequence (DNA): TGTGCCACAAAGAGGACAGGGAATAATTCAGCCCTCCACTTT. Amino acids: CATKRTGNNSALHF. V gene TRBV10-3 combines with J gene TRBJ1-6; TRBD1 aligns across 8 bases. Germline loops: CDR1 ENHRY, CDR2 SYGVKD. The CDR3 is 14 amino acids.

V is TRBV18 and J is TRBJ2-1, with D unresolved. The germline V gene encodes CDR1 KGHSH and CDR2 LQKENI. Trimming cost V 3 bases and J 6 bases, with 9 bases left between them. This CDR3 has 13 amino acids. Here the CDR3 reads CASSPNVVNEQFF. The CDR3 DNA follows: TGTGCCAGCTCACCGAACGTCGTCAATGAGCAGTTCTTC.

This clonotype was found a few times. J is TRBJ2-7 and V is TRBV18; 7 nucleotides agree with TRBD1. Germline values: CDR1 KGHSH, CDR2 LQKENI. With V trimmed by 2 bases and J by 2 bases, 15 bases remained unmatched. CDR3 size: 18 residues. The DNA of the CDR3 is TGTGCCAGCTCACCAGTCTATTCCGGGACAGTGAACCCCTACGAGCAGTACTTC. This gives the protein CASSPVYSGTVNPYEQYF. The complete variable domain, with remaining parts taken from reference TRBV18 and TRBJ2-7, reads NAGVMQNPRHLVRRRGQEARLRCSPMKGHSHVYWYRQLPEEGLKFMVYLQKENIIDESGMPKERFSAEFPKEGPSILRIQQVVRGDSAAYFCASSPVYSGTVNPYEQYFGPGTRLTVT.